One sample yielded the 26 T cell receptor beta chains listed below, sequenced in a study of control samples from healthy donors and cancer patients. Only in-frame clones appear in the TCRdb table, and some are missing; sequencing was by immunoSEQ multiplex PCR. The sample has 130,000 or so clones; under 95% are singletons. The sequenced sample was blood. These receptors were obtained from a man aged 35 to 55 in good health.

The chain uses TRBV3-1 (or the pseudogene TRBV3-2) and TRBJ1-2; D not certain. The CDR3 has 13 amino acids. Trimming shortened V by 1 base and J by 4 bases, and 7 bases separated the two germline ends. CDR1 is LGHDT, CDR2 YNNKEL, per germline (reference sequence). For the CDR3, the DNA is TGTGCCAGCAGCCAAGGGAATTTCTATGGCTACACCTTC. Protein sequence: CASSQGNFYGYTF.

The chain uses TRBV7-8 and TRBJ2-2, with D uncertain. Looked up from germline, CDR1 is SGHVS and CDR2 is FQNEAQ. The CDR3 consists of 14 residues. V lost 7 bases to trimming and J lost 9 bases, with 18 bases between them. CDR3 amino acids: CASKYLSNGRELFF. The CDR3 DNA is TGTGCCAGCAAGTACCTAAGCAATGGGCGGGAGCTGTTTTTT.

As regards this clone: Other DNA variants within this sample encode the same CDR3. The chain links TRBV5-6 to TRBJ1-2, with D perhaps matching TRBD1 (6 bases). Germline CDR1 reads SGHDT; CDR2 reads YYEEEE. The CDR3 runs 15 residues. V lost 4 bases and J 5 bases, leaving 18 bases between the germline ends. Written as DNA, the CDR3 is TGTGCCAGCAGCCCGACGGGGGGCCAATTATATGGCTACACCTTC. It codes for CASSPTGGQLYGYTF.

The chain joins TRBV5-1 to TRBJ2-3; 7 bases align to TRBD2. V lost 2 bases, J lost 5 bases, and 11 bases stayed unmatched. CDR3 length: 16 amino acids. Germline lookup yields CDR1 SGHRS and CDR2 YFSETQ. The CDR3 region is CASSFSSGNWGDTQYF. The CDR3 region has the DNA TGCGCCAGCAGCTTTTCTAGCGGTAATTGGGGAGATACGCAGTATTTT.

The chain employs TRBV4-2 and TRBJ2-5, with 11 bases that match TRBD1. After removal of 3 bases from V and 4 bases from J, the junction contained 7 bases not matched to a gene. CDR3 length: 16 residues. Germline V CDR1 and CDR2: LGHNA, YNFKEQ. The CDR3 DNA is TGTGCCAGCAGCCAGGGGGGGACAGGGGGTGGAGAGACCCAGTACTTC. Translated, it gives CASSQGGTGGGETQYF.

DNA of the CDR3: TGTGCAAGTCGCTACACAGGGGACCCCACAGATACGCAGTATTTT. Its protein product is CASRYTGDPTDTQYF. The chain is built from TRBV12-2 and TRBJ2-3; the D call of TRBD1 is as the table states it, not checked on the DNA. TRBV12-2 is an annotated pseudogene. This CDR3 region has 15 residues.

The chain is built from TRBV9 and TRBJ1-1; TRBD1 matches 7 bases. This CDR3 has 14 amino acids. V was clipped by 1 base and J by 1 base; unmatched bases: 1. The germline gives CDR1 SGDLS, CDR2 YYNGEE. The CDR3 protein is CASSVRDRNTEAFF. As DNA, the CDR3 is TGTGCCAGCAGCGTACGGGACAGGAACACTGAAGCTTTCTTT.

The chain joins TRBV3-1 (or the pseudogene TRBV3-2) to TRBJ2-3; the D call may be TRBD1 or TRBD2 (5 bases each). Trimming took off 0 bases at V and 5 bases at J, with 9 bases between the two ends. Per germline, CDR1 LGHDT and CDR2 YNNKEL (reference sequence). The CDR3 has 14 residues. The CDR3 region has the DNA TGTGCCAGCAGCCAAGAAGCTGGGGGAGATACGCAGTATTTT. This encodes CASSQEAGGDTQYF.

The rearrangement links TRBV7-9 to TRBJ2-1, with TRBD2 identical over 14 bases. V lost 5 bases to trimming and J lost 13 bases; unmatched junction nucleotides: 7. The germline CDR1 and CDR2 sequences are SEHNR and FQNEAQ (reference sequence). This CDR3 has 14 residues. CDR3 coding DNA: TGTGCCAGCAGCGCCGGGACTAGCGGGAGATTACAGTTCTTC. Protein product: CASSAGTSGRLQFF.

This chain joins TRBV6-6 and TRBJ1-6; 7 nucleotides line up with TRBD1. The length of the CDR3 is 16 residues. Germline CDR1 and CDR2: MNHNY and SVGAGI (reference sequence). V trimming: 0 bases; J trimming: 5 bases; junction bases outside the gene matches: 4. Here the CDR3 reads CASSYSIRGDNSPLHF. The CDR3 DNA reads as TGTGCCAGCAGTTACTCGATCAGGGGGGATAATTCACCCCTCCACTTT.

J is TRBJ1-4 and V is TRBV6-4; a weak D match, TRBD1 (6 bases). CDR3 length: 15 amino acids. Germline CDR1 and CDR2: MRHNA and SNTAGT. The V end lost 5 bases, the J end lost 3 bases, and 13 bases lay between the germline ends. Here the CDR3 DNA reads TGTGCCAGCAGTAAACAGGGCCGCCCTAATGAAAAACTGTTTTTT. It yields the protein CASSKQGRPNEKLFF.

V and J are TRBV19 and TRBJ2-1; possible D gene TRBD2, 5 bases. CDR3 length: 14 amino acids. V was shortened by 3 bases and J by 8 bases, with 14 bases between the two germline ends. Germline CDR1 is LNHDA and CDR2 is SQIVND (reference sequence). CDR3 sequence reads: CASSMLSRGHEQFF. The CDR3 DNA reads TGTGCCAGTAGTATGTTGTCTCGGGGTCATGAGCAGTTCTTC.

The chain is built from TRBV24-1 and TRBJ2-5; a possible D gene is TRBD1 (6 bases). Trimming shortened V by 3 bases and J by 4 bases, and 14 bases separated the two germline ends. Germline values: CDR1 KGHDR, CDR2 SFDVKD. The CDR3 covers 15 residues. The CDR3 region is CATSDAGVRGETQYF. DNA of the CDR3: TGTGCCACCAGTGATGCAGGGGTTCGAGGAGAGACCCAGTACTTC.

This clone has only one observation. This sequence joins TRBV5-6 and TRBJ2-7, with 7 bases identical to TRBD1. With V trimmed by 5 bases and J by 7 bases, 9 bases remained unmatched. There are 13 residues in the CDR3. Germline loops: CDR1 SGHDT, CDR2 YYEEEE. Here the CDR3 DNA reads TGTGCCAGCAGTCAGACAGGGTTAGGAGAGCAGTACTTC. It specifies CASSQTGLGEQYF.

V gene TRBV12-3 or TRBV12-4 combines with J gene TRBJ2-5; 8 bases fit TRBD1. The ends lost 6 bases at V and 6 bases at J; junction bases unmatched: 6. The length of the CDR3 is 13 residues. CDR3 region: CASSGQGWKTQYF. CDR3 in DNA: TGTGCCAGCAGCGGACAGGGCTGGAAGACCCAGTACTTC.

V is TRBV11-2 and J is TRBJ1-4, with TRBD1 matching 7 bases. Trimming cost V 2 bases and J 5 bases; bases outside gene matches: 5. Germline values: CDR1 SGHAT, CDR2 FQNNGV. The CDR3 runs 15 residues. CDR3 sequence reads: CASSLLGTVNEKLFF. For the CDR3, the DNA is TGTGCCAGCAGCTTATTGGGGACAGTCAATGAAAAACTGTTTTTT.

The chain couples TRBV28 to TRBJ2-1; 9 positions match TRBD1. Germline V gene sequence: CDR1 MDHEN, CDR2 SYDVKM. Trimming took 1 base from V and 7 from J; bases not matched to a gene: 8. The CDR3 is 16 residues long. CDR3 region: CASSLSGQGTGNEQFF. In DNA form, the CDR3 reads TGTGCCAGCAGTTTATCGGGACAGGGAACGGGGAATGAGCAGTTCTTC.

V usage is TRBV28 and J usage is TRBJ2-7, with TRBD1 identical over 7 bases. The CDR3 totals 14 residues. Germline V gene lookup returns CDR1 MDHEN and CDR2 SYDVKM. Germline trimming cut 3 bases from V and 5 bases from J; bases unmatched to any gene: 7. The CDR3 region has the DNA TGTGCCAGCAGTTTTACGGACAGGATCCACGAGCAGTACTTC. It codes for CASSFTDRIHEQYF.

This clone was seen a single time. The CDR3 spells CASSHTGTASYEQYF. The CDR3 nucleotides are TGTGCCAGCAGCCACACAGGGACAGCTTCCTACGAGCAGTACTTC. The rearrangement joins TRBV6-5 to TRBJ2-7; 7 bases are a match to TRBD1. J lost 1 base, V lost 6 bases, and 9 bases had no gene match. CDR1 and CDR2 (germline): MNHEY, SVGAGI. The CDR3 has 15 amino acids.

The chain combines TRBV28 with TRBJ2-2; D is undetermined. The germline gives CDR1 MDHEN, CDR2 SYDVKM. V was trimmed by 6 bases and J by 4 bases, leaving 18 bases between them. This CDR3 has 16 residues. Here the CDR3 DNA reads TGTGCCAGCAGGGAGTTGTTTGGGCGCGGCACCGGGGAGCTGTTTTTT. Protein sequence: CASRELFGRGTGELFF.

Concerning this clone: Additional DNA sequences in this sample encode the identical CDR3. This chain connects TRBV7-3 to TRBJ2-1; D not resolved. The germline V and J ends were trimmed by 5 bases and 7 bases, with 9 bases remaining between them. Germline CDR1 and CDR2: SGHTA and FQGTGA. This CDR3 contains 12 residues. The CDR3 loop is CASSLIGNEQFF. The CDR3, as DNA: TGTGCCAGCAGCCTTATAGGGAATGAGCAGTTCTTC.

This chain links TRBV28 with TRBJ1-4, with 7 bases identical to TRBD1. The CDR3 extends over 16 amino acids. CDR1 is MDHEN and CDR2 is SYDVKM in the germline V gene. Losses at the gene ends were 1 base for V and 0 bases for J; bases not matched to a gene: 2. This CDR3 reads CASSLSDRATNEKLFF. In nucleotides, the CDR3 is TGTGCCAGCAGTTTATCAGACAGGGCAACTAATGAAAAACTGTTTTTT.

The chain carries TRBV29-1 and TRBJ1-1; D is perhaps TRBD1 (5 bases). This CDR3 comprises 13 residues. Trimming took 4 bases from V and 2 from J, leaving 11 bases between them. In germline, CDR1 is SQVTM, CDR2 ANQGSEA. DNA of the CDR3: TGCAGCGTTGTCCGGGACGGTAACACTGAAGCTTTCTTT. Translation gives CSVVRDGNTEAFF.

This sequence joins TRBV2 and TRBJ1-1; D gene ambiguous. Germline V gene data show CDR1 as SNHLY and CDR2 as FYNNEI. The CDR3 extends over 14 amino acids. Trimming removed 7 bases from V and 0 bases from J, with 12 bases in between. CDR3 region: CASTREGLNTEAFF. The DNA for the CDR3 is TGTGCCAGCACACGGGAAGGGTTGAACACTGAAGCTTTCTTT.

The gene calls are TRBV4-3 and TRBJ1-6, with D perhaps TRBD1 (6 bases). The CDR3 sequence is 15 residues long. The germline CDR1 and CDR2 sequences are LGHNA and YSLEER. Trimming took 0 bases from V and 8 from J, leaving 11 bases between them. CDR3 nucleotides: TGCGCCAGCAGCCAAGAAGGGGGGTTAGATTCACCCCTCCACTTT. It codes for CASSQEGGLDSPLHF.

The chain links TRBV5-1 to TRBJ1-2; tentatively, D is TRBD1 (5 bases). The V gene's germline CDR1 is SGHRS and CDR2 YFSETQ. The CDR3 totals 13 residues. The V end was cut by 2 bases, the J end by 2 bases, with 7 bases between. CDR3 sequence (DNA): TGCGCCAGCAGCTTCGGGGGGAACTATGGCTACACCTTC. Its translation is CASSFGGNYGYTF. The full variable domain, in which reference TRBV5-1 and TRBJ1-2 provide the parts outside the CDR3, is KAGVTQTPRYLIKTRGQQVTLSCSPISGHRSVSWYQQTPGQGLQFLFEYFSETQRNKGNFPGRFSGRQFSNSRSEMNVSTLELGDSALYLCASSFGGNYGYTFGSGTRLTVV.